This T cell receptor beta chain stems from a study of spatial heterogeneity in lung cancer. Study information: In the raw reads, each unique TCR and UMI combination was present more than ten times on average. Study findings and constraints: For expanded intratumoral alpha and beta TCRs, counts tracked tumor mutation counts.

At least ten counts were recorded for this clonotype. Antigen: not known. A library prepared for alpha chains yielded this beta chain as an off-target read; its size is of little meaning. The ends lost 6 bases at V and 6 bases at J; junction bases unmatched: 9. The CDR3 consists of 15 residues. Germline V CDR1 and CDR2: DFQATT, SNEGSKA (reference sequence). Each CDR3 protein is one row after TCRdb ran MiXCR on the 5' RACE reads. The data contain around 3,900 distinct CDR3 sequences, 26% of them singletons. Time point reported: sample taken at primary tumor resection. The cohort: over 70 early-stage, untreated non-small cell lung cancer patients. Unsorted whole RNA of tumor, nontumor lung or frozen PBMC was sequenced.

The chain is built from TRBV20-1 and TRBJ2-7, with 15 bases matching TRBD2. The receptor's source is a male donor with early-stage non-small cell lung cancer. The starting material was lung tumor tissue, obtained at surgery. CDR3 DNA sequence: TGCAGTGCCCTGGGACTAGCGGGAGGAAGTCGCGAGCAGTACTTC. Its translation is CSALGLAGGSREQYF.